The clone carrying this T cell receptor beta chain occurred once. This record belongs to a study of blood T cell repertoires in COVID-19. Study information: PBMCs, B-cell-depleted T cells, or T cells were the source of the cDNA or gDNA that made up the material.

Authors' methods: From reference gene primer amplification, estimates of nucleated cell counts were derived. Sequencing used immunoSEQ multiplex PCR; TCRdb keeps in-frame clones, though not all of them. V and J calls and clone size are as listed in that table; D and trimming were resolved from the DNA. The repertoire holds 50,000 to 55,000 clones, with 70% to 90% as singletons. Germline values: CDR1 MNHEY, CDR2 SVGAGI. The trim removed 6 bases at V and 6 bases at J, leaving 6 bases unmatched. The CDR3 consists of 14 residues. The rearrangement uses TRBV6-5 and TRBJ2-1, with 9 bases aligning to TRBD2. The source is an elderly man with acute or convalescent COVID-19. Sequencing was performed on peripheral blood. This CDR3 reads CASRGLALSNEQFF. CDR3 DNA: TGTGCCAGCAGGGGACTAGCTTTATCCAATGAGCAGTTCTTC.